This TCR beta chain comes out of a study of T cell responses to AZD1222 COVID-19 vaccine. Clones were sequenced by immunoSEQ multiplex PCR, and TCRdb holds only the in-frame ones, with some missing. The sample shows about 110,000 clones, around 84% of them seen only once. Overall study findings and caveats: As reported, nearly half of all spike-specific TCRs target variant regions that are unmutated. Baseline seropositives among AZD1222 recipients totaled only five to seven.

Trimming stripped 7 bases from V and 4 bases from J, with 7 bases between. CDR3 length: 12 residues. To note about this clone: What it binds is not known.

Sequences were derived from peripheral blood, sampled on day 0 of AZD1222 vaccination. The genes are TRBV12-3 or TRBV12-4 and TRBJ1-4, with D hard to call. This receptor was taken from an adult in good health. The CDR3 region is CASIGINEKLFF. CDR3 in DNA: TGTGCCAGCATAGGGATTAATGAAAAACTGTTTTTT.